The entry below gives a single T cell receptor (beta chain) sequence along with its context. The data belong to a study of blood T cell repertoires in COVID-19. Study-level background: Acute and convalescent COVID-19 samples came from the United States, Italy and Spain. T cells, B-cell-depleted T cells, or PBMCs provided the cDNA or gDNA that served as material.

Only in-frame clones appear in the TCRdb table, and some are missing; sequencing was by immunoSEQ multiplex PCR. This repertoire shows 25,000 to 35,000 clones, roughly 65% found once; its top ten account for about 15%. V was pared by 2 bases and J by 5 bases, with 12 bases between. The germline gives CDR1 MNHEY, CDR2 SVGEGT. This CDR3 is 15 amino acids long. The V gene is TRBV6-2 or TRBV6-3, the J gene TRBJ2-2, with a weak D call TRBD2 (5 bases). This clonotype was obtained from a human donor in a cohort sampled during active COVID-19. Sample: peripheral blood. The CDR3 sequence: CASSYRWPGTGELFF. CDR3 DNA: TGTGCCAGCAGTTACCGGTGGCCGGGGACCGGGGAGCTGTTTTTT.